This is a list of T cell receptor beta chains from one sample in a study of blood T cells in healthy people across ages. MiXCR was run by TCRdb on the 5' RACE reads, yielding one entry per CDR3 protein. The table shows about 1.8 million distinct CDR3 sequences, with about 50% occurring only once. Sample: blood. These receptors were obtained from a woman aged 40 to 49 in good health. The CDR3 runs from the conserved cysteine through the conserved F or W. Each record gives: CDR3 DNA, CDR3 protein, clone size, V gene, J gene, D gene. D genes are given only for firm matches. A clone size is listed for some rows: how often the clone was seen (once, few, many), or a class if it is expanded.

CDR3 DNA: TGCGCCAGCAGCCTGTGGAAGGGAAGCTCCTACGAGCAGTACTTC
CDR3 protein: CASSLWKGSSYEQYF
clone size: NA
V gene: TRBV5-1
J gene: TRBJ2-7
D gene: NA

CDR3 DNA: TGCAGTGCCGCGACTAGCGGGGGGGCCCAAGAGACCCAGTACTTC
CDR3 protein: CSAATSGGAQETQYF
clone size: NA
V gene: TRBV20-1
J gene: TRBJ2-5
D gene: TRBD2

CDR3 DNA: TGCGCCAGCAGCTTGGGCGCCGGGATAGGCACAGATACGCAGTATTTT
CDR3 protein: CASSLGAGIGTDTQYF
clone size: few
V gene: TRBV5-1
J gene: TRBJ2-3
D gene: NA

CDR3 DNA: TGTGCCAGCGTACAGGGACAGAATTATTACGAGCAGTACTTC
CDR3 protein: CASVQGQNYYEQYF
clone size: few
V gene: TRBV7-2
J gene: TRBJ2-7
D gene: TRBD1

CDR3 DNA: TGTGCCAGCAGCCAGGTTTCTGGGGCCAACGTCCTGACTTTC
CDR3 protein: CASSQVSGANVLTF
clone size: many
V gene: TRBV3-1
J gene: TRBJ2-6
D gene: NA

CDR3 DNA: TGTGCCAGCAGCTTAGCGGGGGAATCCACTGAAGCTTTCTTT
CDR3 protein: CASSLAGESTEAFF
clone size: few
V gene: TRBV7-9
J gene: TRBJ1-1
D gene: NA

CDR3 DNA: TGTGCCAGCAGTGTACAGGGGGAACGCGGCTACACCTTC
CDR3 protein: CASSVQGERGYTF
clone size: NA
V gene: TRBV6-5
J gene: TRBJ1-2
D gene: TRBD1

CDR3 DNA: TGTGCCATCAGTGAGAGGGGCGAGACCCAGTACTTC
CDR3 protein: CAISERGETQYF
clone size: many
V gene: TRBV10-3
J gene: TRBJ2-5
D gene: NA

CDR3 DNA: TGTGCCAGCAGCTTGACTGGGACTAGCGGGTTCCAAGAGACCCAGTACTTC
CDR3 protein: CASSLTGTSGFQETQYF
clone size: NA
V gene: TRBV5-5
J gene: TRBJ2-5
D gene: TRBD2

CDR3 DNA: TGCAGCGTTGTGGGGGAGGTGTCGCTGAACACTGAAGCTTTCTTT
CDR3 protein: CSVVGEVSLNTEAFF
clone size: NA
V gene: TRBV29-1
J gene: TRBJ1-1
D gene: NA

CDR3 DNA: TGTGCCAGCAGTTACTTAGGGCCTGGGGATACGCAGTATTTT
CDR3 protein: CASSYLGPGDTQYF
clone size: few
V gene: TRBV6-5
J gene: TRBJ2-3
D gene: NA

CDR3 DNA: TGTGCCAGCAGTTTAGCCCGCGGGGGGGCCAGCAATGAGCAGTACTTC
CDR3 protein: CASSLARGGASNEQYF
clone size: NA
V gene: TRBV12-3/TRBV12-4
J gene: TRBJ2-5
D gene: TRBD2

CDR3 DNA: TGTGTCAGCAGCCGGGACAGGGCCGCCTACGAGCAGTACTTC
CDR3 protein: CVSSRDRAAYEQYF
clone size: NA
V gene: TRBV7-8
J gene: TRBJ2-7
D gene: TRBD1

CDR3 DNA: TGCGCCAGCAGCCAAGACAGGGGAGTACGGCAGCCCCAGCATTTT
CDR3 protein: CASSQDRGVRQPQHF
clone size: few
V gene: TRBV4-3
J gene: TRBJ1-5
D gene: NA

CDR3 DNA: TGCAGTACTAGAGTGGTTGGGACAGATACGCAGTATTTT
CDR3 protein: CSTRVVGTDTQYF
clone size: once
V gene: TRBV20-1
J gene: TRBJ2-3
D gene: NA

CDR3 DNA: TGTGCCAGCAGCTTAGCCTACGGGCCCTATGGCTACACCTTC
CDR3 protein: CASSLAYGPYGYTF
clone size: NA
V gene: TRBV7-2
J gene: TRBJ1-2
D gene: NA

CDR3 DNA: TGCGCCAGCAGCCAAGATCGCCTCTACACAGATACGCAGTATTTT
CDR3 protein: CASSQDRLYTDTQYF
clone size: few
V gene: TRBV4-3
J gene: TRBJ2-3
D gene: NA

CDR3 DNA: TGTGCCAGCAGGTTAAACCATGGGGGTTACGAGCAGTACTTC
CDR3 protein: CASRLNHGGYEQYF
clone size: NA
V gene: TRBV7-3
J gene: TRBJ2-7
D gene: NA

CDR3 DNA: TGTGCCAGCACCATGACAGGCCGCGATGGCTACACCTTC
CDR3 protein: CASTMTGRDGYTF
clone size: NA
V gene: TRBV25-1
J gene: TRBJ1-2
D gene: NA

CDR3 DNA: TGCGCCAGCAGCCCGAGGGAGAAAGAGACCCAGTACTTC
CDR3 protein: CASSPREKETQYF
clone size: few
V gene: TRBV5-1
J gene: TRBJ2-5
D gene: NA

CDR3 DNA: TGTGCCAGCAGTTACTCTCCAGAGAGGGGCACGGGCGAGACCCAGTACTTC
CDR3 protein: CASSYSPERGTGETQYF
clone size: NA
V gene: TRBV6-8
J gene: TRBJ2-5
D gene: NA

CDR3 DNA: TGCGCCAGCAGCCAAGATCTAAGCCGGATGAAAGATCAGCCCCAGCATTTT
CDR3 protein: CASSQDLSRMKDQPQHF
clone size: NA
V gene: TRBV4-3
J gene: TRBJ1-5
D gene: NA

CDR3 DNA: TGTGCCAGCTCACCACCGTCGCCAGGGGGAGGCAATGAGCAGTTCTTC
CDR3 protein: CASSPPSPGGGNEQFF
clone size: many
V gene: TRBV18
J gene: TRBJ2-1
D gene: NA

CDR3 DNA: TGTGCCAGCAGTTTAATGGCGGGACAGGGGGAGTCTTCGGATATGCAGTATTTT
CDR3 protein: CASSLMAGQGESSDMQYF
clone size: NA
V gene: TRBV12-3/TRBV12-4
J gene: TRBJ2-3
D gene: TRBD1

CDR3 DNA: TGTGCCAGCAGCCACTGGATTGCAGGGGAGAACACTGAAGCTTTCTTT
CDR3 protein: CASSHWIAGENTEAFF
clone size: NA
V gene: TRBV7-8
J gene: TRBJ1-1
D gene: NA

CDR3 DNA: TGTGCCAGCAGTTTAGGGCCGAATTTAGAGACCCAGTACTTC
CDR3 protein: CASSLGPNLETQYF
clone size: NA
V gene: TRBV12-3/TRBV12-4
J gene: TRBJ2-5
D gene: NA

CDR3 DNA: TGCAGCGCAAGGGGGAGATATGGCTACACCTTC
CDR3 protein: CSARGRYGYTF
clone size: few
V gene: TRBV29-1
J gene: TRBJ1-2
D gene: NA

CDR3 DNA: TGTGCCGGCAGCAACCCAACAGATACGCAGTATTTT
CDR3 protein: CAGSNPTDTQYF
clone size: NA
V gene: TRBV7-2
J gene: TRBJ2-3
D gene: NA

CDR3 DNA: TGCGCCAGCAGCCTGGATGAGACTGGTGCTGAGACCCAGTACTTC
CDR3 protein: CASSLDETGAETQYF
clone size: NA
V gene: TRBV4-1
J gene: TRBJ2-5
D gene: NA

CDR3 DNA: TGTGCCAGCAGTTATTCTACGGCCGGGATCTACGAGCAGTACTTC
CDR3 protein: CASSYSTAGIYEQYF
clone size: NA
V gene: TRBV6-5
J gene: TRBJ2-7
D gene: NA

CDR3 DNA: TGCAGTGCTCACCATTCGGGACTAGGCGGGACCCAGTACTTC
CDR3 protein: CSAHHSGLGGTQYF
clone size: NA
V gene: TRBV20-1
J gene: TRBJ2-5
D gene: TRBD2

CDR3 DNA: TGTGCCAGCAGTGGGGGGAAAAAGGGCGAGCAGTACTTC
CDR3 protein: CASSGGKKGEQYF
clone size: few
V gene: TRBV7-2
J gene: TRBJ2-7
D gene: NA

CDR3 DNA: TGTGCCATCAGTGACTTAGCGGGCAACAATGAGCAGTTCTTC
CDR3 protein: CAISDLAGNNEQFF
clone size: NA
V gene: TRBV10-3
J gene: TRBJ2-1
D gene: TRBD2

CDR3 DNA: TGTGCCAGCTCAAGTTCTAGCGGCTACAATGAGCAGTTCTTC
CDR3 protein: CASSSSSGYNEQFF
clone size: NA
V gene: TRBV18
J gene: TRBJ2-1
D gene: TRBD2

CDR3 DNA: TGTGCTAGCAGCTTTAACAGGGGGACCGAGCAGTACTTC
CDR3 protein: CASSFNRGTEQYF
clone size: few
V gene: TRBV7-7
J gene: TRBJ2-7
D gene: TRBD1

CDR3 DNA: TGTGCCAGCGATTCACCCCGGAGCGGGGACAACCAAGAGACCCAGTACTTC
CDR3 protein: CASDSPRSGDNQETQYF
clone size: NA
V gene: TRBV6-2/TRBV6-3
J gene: TRBJ2-5
D gene: NA

CDR3 DNA: TGCAGCGTTGAAGGGGTTCGCGAGCAGTACTTC
CDR3 protein: CSVEGVREQYF
clone size: few
V gene: TRBV29-1
J gene: TRBJ2-7
D gene: NA

CDR3 DNA: TGTGCCAGCAGTTACGAAGGGGGTCGTGAGTTCTTC
CDR3 protein: CASSYEGGREFF
clone size: once
V gene: TRBV6-5
J gene: TRBJ2-1
D gene: NA

CDR3 DNA: TGTGCCAGCAGCTCACGCGCAGTATTGAACACTGAAGCTTTCTTT
CDR3 protein: CASSSRAVLNTEAFF
clone size: NA
V gene: TRBV7-9
J gene: TRBJ1-1
D gene: NA

CDR3 DNA: TGTGCCAGCAGTTACACCGGACTAGCGGCATATACTGAGCAGTTCTTC
CDR3 protein: CASSYTGLAAYTEQFF
clone size: NA
V gene: TRBV6-5
J gene: TRBJ2-1
D gene: TRBD2

CDR3 DNA: TGTGCCACCAGTGATTTTGGGGTCGAGGAGACCCAGTACTTC
CDR3 protein: CATSDFGVEETQYF
clone size: NA
V gene: TRBV24-1
J gene: TRBJ2-5
D gene: NA

CDR3 DNA: TGTGCCAGTAGCGCGAGGGACTACAATGAGCAGTTCTTC
CDR3 protein: CASSARDYNEQFF
clone size: many
V gene: TRBV6-2/TRBV6-3
J gene: TRBJ2-1
D gene: NA

CDR3 DNA: TGTGCCAGCAGCTATACACATCCCTCCTATAATTCACCCCTCCACTTT
CDR3 protein: CASSYTHPSYNSPLHF
clone size: NA
V gene: TRBV11-2
J gene: TRBJ1-6
D gene: NA

CDR3 DNA: TGTGCCAGCAGTTTGGACCCGCGAGACAGGGGGTCCTACGAGCAGTACTTC
CDR3 protein: CASSLDPRDRGSYEQYF
clone size: NA
V gene: TRBV12-3/TRBV12-4
J gene: TRBJ2-7
D gene: TRBD1

CDR3 DNA: TGTGCCAGCAGCCAAGGGGTAGGGACAGGGGGTCAAGAGACCCAGTACTTC
CDR3 protein: CASSQGVGTGGQETQYF
clone size: NA
V gene: TRBV4-2
J gene: TRBJ2-5
D gene: TRBD1

CDR3 DNA: TGTGCCAGCGGCAAAGGGGGACTAGCGGGGGCCAGATGCACAGATACGCAGTATTTT
CDR3 protein: CASGKGGLAGARCTDTQYF
clone size: NA
V gene: TRBV21-1
J gene: TRBJ2-3
D gene: NA

CDR3 DNA: TGTGCCAGCACTTCGGGACAGGGCAACACAGATACGCAGTATTTT
CDR3 protein: CASTSGQGNTDTQYF
clone size: NA
V gene: TRBV7-3
J gene: TRBJ2-3
D gene: TRBD1

CDR3 DNA: TGTGCCAGCAGCTTTTATGGGGGGGCTGAAAATGAGCAGTTCTTC
CDR3 protein: CASSFYGGAENEQFF
clone size: once
V gene: TRBV7-3
J gene: TRBJ2-1
D gene: NA

CDR3 DNA: TGTGCCAGCAGCATAGGACATGAGGCTTTCTTT
CDR3 protein: CASSIGHEAFF
clone size: NA
V gene: TRBV28
J gene: TRBJ1-1
D gene: NA

CDR3 DNA: TGTGCCAGTGGAGATAGGGGGGAGGTTGGTGAGCAGTTCTTC
CDR3 protein: CASGDRGEVGEQFF
clone size: NA
V gene: TRBV19
J gene: TRBJ2-1
D gene: NA

CDR3 DNA: TGTGCCAGCAGATCCGTTGGTCAGCCCCAGCATTTT
CDR3 protein: CASRSVGQPQHF
clone size: NA
V gene: TRBV6-5
J gene: TRBJ1-5
D gene: NA

CDR3 DNA: TGCAGTGCTGTTAGCGGGGGGACCTCCTACGAGCAGTACTTC
CDR3 protein: CSAVSGGTSYEQYF
clone size: few
V gene: TRBV20-1
J gene: TRBJ2-7
D gene: TRBD2